This T cell receptor (beta chain) was found in a study of blood T cell repertoires in COVID-19. Study context: Samples came from the United States, Italy and Spain, spanning acute and convalescent COVID-19.

The table came from immunoSEQ multiplex PCR; TCRdb's copy has only in-frame clones and leaves some out. The profile shows 75,000 to 90,000 clones, 86% of them singletons. The CDR3 covers 15 residues. Trimming stripped 1 base from V and 0 bases from J, with 10 bases between. Germline V gene lookup returns CDR1 LGHNA and CDR2 YNFKEQ. The receptor was derived from a man aged 50 or older with active COVID-19. What was sequenced was peripheral blood. This chain uses TRBV4-2 with TRBJ2-7, with TRBD2 as a possible D gene (6 bases). CDR3 DNA sequence: TGTGCCAGCAGCCAAGGCGCGGGGAGCTCCTACGAGCAGTACTTC. Translation: CASSQGAGSSYEQYF.